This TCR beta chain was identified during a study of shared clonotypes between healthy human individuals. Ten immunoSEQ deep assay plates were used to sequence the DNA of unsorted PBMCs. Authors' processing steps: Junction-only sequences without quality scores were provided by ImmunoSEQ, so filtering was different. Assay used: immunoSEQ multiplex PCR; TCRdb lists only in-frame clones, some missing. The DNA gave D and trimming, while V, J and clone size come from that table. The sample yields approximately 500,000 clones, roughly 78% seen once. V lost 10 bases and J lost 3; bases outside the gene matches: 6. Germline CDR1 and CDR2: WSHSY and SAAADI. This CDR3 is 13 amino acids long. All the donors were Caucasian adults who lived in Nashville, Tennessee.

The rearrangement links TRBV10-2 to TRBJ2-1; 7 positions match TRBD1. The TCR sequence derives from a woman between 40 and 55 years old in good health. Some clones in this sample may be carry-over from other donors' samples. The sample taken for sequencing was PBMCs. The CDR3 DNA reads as TGCGCCACTCAAGGGGACAGCTACAATGAGCAGTTCTTC. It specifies CATQGDSYNEQFF.